This T cell receptor (beta chain) was captured by sequencing in a study of shared clonotypes between healthy human individuals. CDR1 SGHAT and CDR2 FQNNGV come from the germline V gene. This CDR3 contains 16 residues. V dropped 6 bases and J dropped 3 bases, with 21 bases sitting between them. Points from the study as a whole: Across a handful of donors, naive CD4 shared 5% to 6%, naive CD8 more than 3%, memory CD4 roughly 2.4%, memory CD8 over 0.3%. Generally, estimated richness proved larger in naive subsets than it did in memory subsets.

Terminally differentiated effector memory CD45RA+ cells were left out of the naive CD8 fraction, which was CD45RO-negative and positively selected for CCR7. TCRdb keeps only in-frame clones here, not all; method: immunoSEQ multiplex PCR. Here the sample spans millions of clones, about 95% being singletons. In the case of this clone: What it binds is unknown.

The chain uses TRBV11-2 and TRBJ2-7, with a possible D match to TRBD2 (6 bases). The sequenced sample consisted of naive CD8+ T cells sorted from blood. The clonotype was recovered from a man aged 18 to 30 in good health. In DNA, the CDR3 is TGTGCCAGCAGTCCGTTTCGAGGAGGGTTTCTCTACGAGCAGTACTTC. It translates to CASSPFRGGFLYEQYF. Looking up the rest from reference TRBV11-2 and TRBJ2-7 gives the full variable domain: EAGVAQSPRYKIIEKRQSVAFWCNPISGHATLYWYQQILGQGPKLLIQFQNNGVVDDSQLPKDRFSAERLKGVDSTLKIQPAKLEDSAVYLCASSPFRGGFLYEQYFGPGTRLTVT.